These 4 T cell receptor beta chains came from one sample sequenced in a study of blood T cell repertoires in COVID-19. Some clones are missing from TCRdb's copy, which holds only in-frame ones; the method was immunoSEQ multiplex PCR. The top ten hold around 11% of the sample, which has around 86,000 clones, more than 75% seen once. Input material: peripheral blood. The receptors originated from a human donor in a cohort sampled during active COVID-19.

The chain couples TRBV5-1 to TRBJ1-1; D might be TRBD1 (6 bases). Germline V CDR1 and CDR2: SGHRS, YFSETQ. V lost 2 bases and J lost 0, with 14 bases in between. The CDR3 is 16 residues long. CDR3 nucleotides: TGCGCCAGCAGCTTCCAGACAGGTCTCCTGAACACTGAAGCTTTCTTT. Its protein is CASSFQTGLLNTEAFF. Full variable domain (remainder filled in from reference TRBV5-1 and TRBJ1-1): KAGVTQTPRYLIKTRGQQVTLSCSPISGHRSVSWYQQTPGQGLQFLFEYFSETQRNKGNFPGRFSGRQFSNSRSEMNVSTLELGDSALYLCASSFQTGLLNTEAFFGQGTRLTVV.

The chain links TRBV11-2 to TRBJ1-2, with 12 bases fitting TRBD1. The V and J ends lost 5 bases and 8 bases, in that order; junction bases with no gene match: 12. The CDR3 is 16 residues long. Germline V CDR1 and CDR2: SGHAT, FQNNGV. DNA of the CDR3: TGTGCCAGCAGCCTAATAGCCGGGACAGGGGGCTTCGGCTACACCTTC. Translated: CASSLIAGTGGFGYTF.

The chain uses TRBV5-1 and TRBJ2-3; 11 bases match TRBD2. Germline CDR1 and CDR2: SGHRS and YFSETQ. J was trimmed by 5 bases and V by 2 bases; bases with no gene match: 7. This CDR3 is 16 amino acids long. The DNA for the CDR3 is TGCGCCAGCAGCTTACTTAGCGGGAGGGCCGGAGATACGCAGTATTTT. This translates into CASSLLSGRAGDTQYF.

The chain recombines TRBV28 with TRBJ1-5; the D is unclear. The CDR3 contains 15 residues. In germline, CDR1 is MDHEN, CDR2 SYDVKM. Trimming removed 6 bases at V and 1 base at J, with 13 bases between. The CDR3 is CASSPPILSNQPQHF. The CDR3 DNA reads TGTGCCAGCAGCCCCCCCATCCTAAGCAATCAGCCCCAGCATTTT.